This TCR beta chain comes out of a study of T cells after yellow fever vaccination. Whole-study context: Each low-cell-number fraction was prepared by means of SMART-Seq v4 Ultra Low Input.

This clonotype was recorded many times. Its antigen is not identified. The CDR3 loop spans 16 amino acids. V lost 1 base, J lost 3 bases, and 12 bases lay in between. Germline V CDR1 and CDR2: LGHNA, YSLEER. TCRdb analysed the 5' RACE reads with MiXCR anew, one entry per CDR3 protein. The sample lists 300,000 to 450,000 distinct CDR3 sequences; 6.2% were seen once. The study, taken as a whole, reports: The study found a weaker secondary response that peaked faster, day 5 versus 15. Among all clonotypes, a small share was observed in both CD4 and CD8 compartments. Post-booster samples contained most primary-vaccination clones (approximately 96% CD4, around 89% CD8).

The chain carries TRBV4-3 and TRBJ2-2; D might be TRBD1 or TRBD2, each matching 5 bases. The receptor comes from a man aged 25 to 40 who received the YFV17D yellow fever vaccine. Sequenced material: PBMCs, taken 5 days after the yellow fever booster vaccination. The CDR3 loop is CASSQARDAYTGELFF. The CDR3 DNA is TGCGCCAGCAGCCAAGCCCGGGACGCCTACACCGGGGAGCTGTTTTTT.